The source of this T cell receptor (beta chain) is a study of identical twins. Study results and limitations: The presence of invariant MAIT and iNKT cells could partly confound analyses of zero-insertion sequences. Insertions ran lower in abundant cord blood beta clonotypes, though not in memory repertoires. Where beta out-of-frame sequences were concerned, excess twin sharing was weaker. Out-of-frame alpha sequences shared by twins were enriched for low generation probability.

The ends were cut back, 3 bases at V and 4 bases at J, with 12 bases in the middle. This CDR3 contains 13 residues. The germline gives CDR1 DFQATT, CDR2 SNEGSKA (reference sequence). Concerning this clonotype: No antigen is known for it.

One entry per CDR3 protein results from TCRdb running MiXCR on the 5' RACE reads. The data contain roughly 1.6 million distinct CDR3 sequences, about 31% of them singletons. This chain connects TRBV20-1 to TRBJ2-5; D is undetermined. The source material was cord blood. The origin of this receptor is a newborn girl in good health. The CDR3 DNA follows: TGCAGTGCTAGTCTTCCGGCAACAGAGACCCAGTACTTC. It encodes CSASLPATETQYF.